A single sample gave rise to the 10 T cell receptor beta chains below, sequenced in a study of graft-versus-host responses after intestinal transplantation. TCRdb's table, derived via immunoSEQ multiplex PCR, lists solely in-frame clones and lacks some. The data contain some 11,000 clones, approximately 82% of them seen just once; the ten biggest clones take up 45% to 55%. The specimen was PBMCs, collected around 120 days after transplant. The receptor source for this set is a human patient who received an intestinal transplant, so some T cells may come from the graft donor.

As concerns this clone: Other DNA sequences in this sample translate to the same CDR3. V gene TRBV11-2 combines with J gene TRBJ2-2; D gene ambiguous. The CDR3 spans 13 residues. V dropped 3 bases and J dropped 4 bases, with 6 bases sitting between them. Germline V gene sequence: CDR1 SGHAT, CDR2 FQNNGV. The CDR3 loop is CASSLGPTGELFF. The CDR3 bases are TGTGCCAGCAGCTTGGGCCCCACCGGGGAGCTGTTTTTT.

The V and J genes are TRBV15 and TRBJ2-1; 8 bases are a match to TRBD2. This CDR3 contains 16 residues. The J segment lost 8 bases and the V segment lost 1 base, leaving 10 bases of the junction unmatched. Germline values: CDR1 LNHNV, CDR2 YYDKDF (reference sequence). Written as DNA, the CDR3 is TGTGCCACCAGCAGAGGTTTGGGCGGGAGGAGCGATGAGCAGTTCTTC. Encoded protein: CATSRGLGGRSDEQFF.

The chain uses TRBV6-4 and TRBJ2-7; TRBD1 might be the D (6 bases). V shed 5 bases and J shed 7 bases, with 18 bases lying between them. The V gene's germline CDR1 is MRHNA and CDR2 SNTAGT. CDR3 size: 14 residues. CDR3 loop: CASSYADRTPEQYF. As DNA, the CDR3 is TGTGCCAGCAGTTACGCTGACAGGACCCCGGAGCAGTACTTC.

This clone was observed a single time. The chain combines TRBV7-8 with TRBJ1-5; 7 bases fit TRBD1. The CDR3 extends over 18 amino acids. CDR1 is SGHVS, CDR2 FQNEAQ, per germline. Unmatched junction bases numbered 15, after V lost 3 bases and J lost 4 bases. The DNA for the CDR3 is TGTGCCAGCAGCTTGGATGACAGGGTAACCCTAAAGAATCAGCCCCAGCATTTT. The encoded protein is CASSLDDRVTLKNQPQHF.

The CDR3 spells CASSYQGEVNEQYF. The CDR3 DNA reads TGTGCCAGCAGTTACCAGGGGGAGGTAAACGAGCAGTACTTC. The chain recombines TRBV6-5 with TRBJ2-7; possible D gene TRBD1, 7 bases. This CDR3 is 14 amino acids long. Trimming removed 2 bases at V and 5 bases at J, with 13 bases between. Germline CDR1 MNHEY, CDR2 SVGAGI.

The rearrangement links TRBV2 to TRBJ1-1; D gene unclear. The CDR3 contains 12 residues. The V and J ends lost 6 bases and 7 bases respectively, with 12 bases between them. Germline V gives CDR1 SNHLY, CDR2 FYNNEI. The CDR3 is CASSLGRSEAFF. The CDR3, as DNA: TGTGCCAGCAGCTTAGGACGCAGTGAAGCTTTCTTT.

The V gene is TRBV29-1, the J gene TRBJ2-7; tentative D call: TRBD2 (5 bases). CDR1 and CDR2 from the germline V gene are SQVTM and ANQGSEA. The V end was cut by 4 bases, the J end by 0 bases, with 10 bases between. The CDR3 loop spans 13 amino acids. The CDR3 sequence: CSVGGFSSYEQYF. CDR3 DNA: TGCAGCGTTGGAGGGTTCAGCTCCTACGAGCAGTACTTC.

The chain combines TRBV7-9 with TRBJ2-1; 8 positions match TRBD2. The junction had 7 bases not matched to a gene; V was cut back by 5 bases and J by 7 bases. This CDR3 region has 14 residues. Germline CDR1 and CDR2: SEHNR and FQNEAQ (reference sequence). The DNA for the CDR3 is TGTGCCAGCAGCGTTCTAGCGGGTGGAAATGAGCAGTTCTTC. Protein: CASSVLAGGNEQFF.

Here the CDR3 DNA reads TGTGCCAGCAGTGAACGAAGCGGGAGGAGGGACAATGAGCAGTTCTTC. Translation: CASSERSGRRDNEQFF. This chain joins TRBV2 and TRBJ2-1; TRBD2 agrees at 9 bases. The germline gives CDR1 SNHLY, CDR2 FYNNEI. The V gene end was trimmed by 2 bases and the J gene end by 5 bases; junction bases not matched to a gene: 7. The CDR3 runs 16 residues.

This clone was recorded only once. CDR3 sequence: CASSSGLAGVYEQYF. The CDR3 DNA follows: TGTGCCAGCAGTTCCGGACTAGCGGGAGTCTACGAGCAGTACTTC. The chain couples TRBV27 to TRBJ2-7; 13 nucleotides line up with TRBD2. CDR1 is MNHEY and CDR2 is SMNVEV in the germline V gene (reference sequence). The CDR3 loop spans 15 amino acids. The trim removed 4 bases at V and 3 bases at J, leaving 3 bases unmatched.